Listed below are T cell receptor beta chains from one sample, sequenced in a study of T cell changes during pregnancy in multiple sclerosis. Clones were read by immunoSEQ multiplex PCR, and TCRdb kept only the in-frame ones, dropping some. The repertoire holds about 36,000 clones, with 75% to 95% as singletons. Sample: CD4+ T cells from peripheral blood mononuclear cells, taken in the second trimester of pregnancy. These receptors came from a female donor in good health, enrolled as a control in a pregnancy study. Both conserved end residues are part of each CDR3. Each record gives: J gene, clone size, CDR3 length, D gene, V gene, CDR3 protein, CDR3 DNA. A D gene is named only where the DNA matches it firmly. The listing skips clone size in some rows; elsewhere it reads once, few, many or a size class.

TRBJ2-7,-,14,TRBD1,TRBV5-6,CASSFLGQAYEQYF,TGTGCCAGCAGCTTCCTGGGACAGGCCTACGAGCAGTACTTC
TRBJ2-7,-,12,-,TRBV21-1,CASSNSGYEQYF,TGTGCCAGCAGCAACAGTGGCTACGAGCAGTACTTC
TRBJ2-3,-,18,TRBD2,TRBV25-1,CASSAPRSGTSATDTQYF,TGTGCCAGCAGTGCCCCACGCTCCGGGACTAGCGCCACAGATACGCAGTATTTT
TRBJ2-1,-,18,TRBD2,TRBV11-3,CASSLIGTSGSTAHEQFF,TGTGCCAGCAGCTTAATAGGGACTAGCGGGAGTACCGCCCATGAGCAGTTCTTC
TRBJ2-1,once,15,TRBD2,TRBV28,CASSLISGNYNEQFF,TGTGCCAGCAGTTTAATTAGCGGGAACTACAATGAGCAGTTCTTC
TRBJ2-5,few,13,TRBD2,TRBV10-3,CAILAGPGETQYF,TGTGCCATACTAGCGGGGCCGGGGGAGACCCAGTACTTC
TRBJ1-2,-,15,TRBD1,TRBV27,CASSLVGQGADGYTF,TGTGCCAGCAGTTTAGTAGGACAGGGGGCTGACGGCTACACCTTC
TRBJ2-5,-,13,-,TRBV29-1,CSAERVSGETQYF,TGCAGCGCCGAGCGGGTCTCTGGGGAGACCCAGTACTTC
TRBJ2-1,-,16,TRBD2,TRBV4-1,CASSQDLAGGRGEQFF,TGCGCCAGCAGCCAAGATCTAGCGGGAGGCAGGGGTGAGCAGTTCTTC
TRBJ2-7,few,15,-,TRBV6-4,CASSETVSPTYEQYF,TGTGCCAGCAGTGAGACAGTTTCCCCAACCTACGAGCAGTACTTC
TRBJ2-3,-,16,-,TRBV14,CASSPPGLPSGDTQYF,TGTGCCAGCAGCCCCCCGGGACTCCCTTCCGGAGATACGCAGTATTTT
TRBJ2-5,-,13,-,TRBV15,CATSRAFQETQYF,TGTGCCACCAGCAGGGCTTTCCAAGAGACCCAGTACTTC
TRBJ2-5,-,15,TRBD2,TRBV7-9,CASSLGTSGQETQYF,TGTGCCAGCAGCTTAGGGACTAGCGGTCAAGAGACCCAGTACTTC
TRBJ2-1,-,15,-,TRBV5-4,CASNPPRALGNEQFF,TGTGCCAGCAACCCCCCGCGGGCCCTCGGAAATGAGCAGTTCTTC
TRBJ2-4,-,14,TRBD1,TRBV5-1,CASSPSGQGDIQYF,TGCGCCAGCAGCCCATCGGGACAGGGGGACATTCAGTACTTC
TRBJ2-2,few,12,-,TRBV2,CASAGSGGELFF,TGTGCCAGCGCGGGAAGTGGCGGGGAGCTGTTTTTT
TRBJ2-7,-,14,-,TRBV4-2,CASSQEVRSYEQYF,TGTGCCAGCAGCCAAGAAGTCAGGTCCTACGAGCAGTACTTC
TRBJ2-3,-,14,-,TRBV29-1,CSVVGEGAGDTQYF,TGCAGCGTAGTAGGTGAGGGGGCGGGGGATACGCAGTATTTT
TRBJ2-1,-,16,TRBD2,TRBV28,CATTGASGTSYNEQFF,TGTGCCACCACTGGGGCTAGCGGGACCTCCTACAATGAGCAGTTCTTC
TRBJ1-3,-,17,-,TRBV18,CASSADGQFSSGNTIYF,TGTGCCAGCTCCGCGGACGGACAGTTTAGCTCTGGAAACACCATATATTTT
TRBJ2-7,-,14,TRBD2,TRBV28,CASWGLAGNYEQYF,TGTGCCAGCTGGGGACTAGCGGGAAACTACGAGCAGTACTTC
TRBJ2-5,-,17,-,TRBV5-1,CASSPDTSRGWVETQYF,TGCGCCAGCTCCCCGGACACTAGCCGGGGATGGGTAGAGACCCAGTACTTC
TRBJ2-7,-,16,TRBD1,TRBV5-4,CASSFSRQGSVYEQYF,TGTGCCAGCAGCTTCTCACGACAGGGGTCAGTTTACGAGCAGTACTTC
TRBJ1-6,-,16,-,TRBV30,CAWSVRRSSYNSPLHF,TGTGCCTGGAGTGTACGACGGAGCTCCTATAATTCACCCCTCCACTTT
TRBJ2-7,once,14,TRBD2,TRBV12-5,CAGGNLGRPYEQYF,TGTGCTGGTGGAAACCTCGGGAGGCCCTACGAGCAGTACTTC
TRBJ2-2,once,16,TRBD2,TRBV9,CASSARVAGGPGELFF,TGTGCCAGCAGCGCCCGGGTAGCGGGAGGGCCCGGGGAGCTGTTTTTT
TRBJ2-1,once,13,-,TRBV2,CASSPGFTGEQFF,TGTGCCAGCAGCCCAGGGTTCACCGGTGAGCAGTTCTTC
TRBJ2-5,-,14,-,TRBV13,CASSLVGPEETQYF,TGTGCCAGCAGCTTAGTGGGGCCAGAAGAGACCCAGTACTTC
TRBJ2-1,-,17,-,TRBV14,CASSKASTSQGYNEQFF,TGTGCCAGCAGCAAGGCAAGTACCTCGCAGGGTTACAATGAGCAGTTCTTC
TRBJ2-5,-,14,-,TRBV28,CASRPLANQETQYF,TGTGCCAGCAGACCCCTAGCGAACCAAGAGACCCAGTACTTC
TRBJ1-5,-,16,-,TRBV6-6,CASSTGTPLGNQPQHF,TGTGCCAGCAGCACCGGGACACCCCTGGGCAATCAGCCCCAGCATTTT
TRBJ1-1,few,13,TRBD1,TRBV4-1,CASSQEGQLKAFF,TGCGCCAGCAGCCAAGAGGGACAGTTGAAAGCTTTCTTT
TRBJ1-2,-,15,-,TRBV13,CASSLTAMTNYGYTF,TGTGCCAGCAGCTTAACAGCTATGACTAACTATGGCTACACCTTC
TRBJ1-2,-,15,TRBD1,TRBV30,CAWSGTLDRGKGYTF,TGTGCCTGGAGTGGCACGTTGGACAGGGGGAAGGGCTACACCTTC
TRBJ1-3,-,13,-,TRBV30,CAWSVAGGNTIYF,TGTGCCTGGAGTGTGGCAGGGGGAAACACCATATATTTT
TRBJ2-3,-,16,-,TRBV4-1,CASSPPYETRTDTQYF,TGCGCCAGCAGCCCCCCTTATGAGACTCGCACAGATACGCAGTATTTT
TRBJ2-5,-,14,-,TRBV5-5,CASSGGDLGETQYF,TGTGCCAGCAGCGGCGGGGACTTGGGGGAGACCCAGTACTTC
TRBJ2-3,few,14,TRBD2,TRBV29-1,CSALTGGPGDTQYF,TGCAGCGCCTTAACGGGAGGGCCGGGAGATACGCAGTATTTT
TRBJ2-5,-,14,TRBD2,TRBV2,CASSLRTSLETQYF,TGTGCCAGCAGCCTCCGGACTAGCTTGGAGACCCAGTACTTC
TRBJ1-6,few,13,TRBD1,TRBV27,CASSRQGNSPLHF,TGTGCCAGCAGCAGACAGGGTAATTCACCCCTCCACTTT
TRBJ2-3,-,16,TRBD2,TRBV4-2,CASSQDSTSGANTQYF,TGTGCCAGCAGCCAAGATTCGACTAGCGGGGCCAATACGCAGTATTTT
TRBJ1-4,-,15,-,TRBV9,CASSVRGTPEEKLFF,TGTGCCAGCAGCGTTCGGGGGACTCCTGAGGAAAAACTGTTTTTT
TRBJ2-1,once,14,TRBD1,TRBV6-5,CASRVRTGRNEQFF,TGTGCCAGCAGAGTTAGGACAGGCCGGAATGAGCAGTTCTTC
TRBJ2-1,once,15,TRBD2,TRBV5-1,CASSSRGETYNEQFF,TGCGCCAGCAGCTCTCGGGGGGAGACCTACAATGAGCAGTTCTTC
TRBJ2-2,-,16,TRBD2,TRBV5-4,CASSARLAGNTGELFF,TGTGCCAGCAGCGCACGACTAGCGGGAAACACCGGGGAGCTGTTTTTT
TRBJ2-1,few,15,-,TRBV12-5,CASGLTESTYNEQFF,TGTGCTAGTGGCCTGACAGAGAGTACTTACAATGAGCAGTTCTTC
TRBJ2-3,-,14,TRBD2,TRBV30,CAWSYSGAADTQYF,TGTGCCTGGAGTTACAGCGGGGCAGCAGATACGCAGTATTTT
TRBJ2-1,-,16,TRBD2,TRBV11-3,CASSLRGLAGGNEQFF,TGTGCCAGCAGCCTGAGAGGGCTAGCGGGAGGTAATGAGCAGTTCTTC
TRBJ2-1,-,15,TRBD1,TRBV6-1,CASRETGVGHNEQFF,TGTGCCAGCAGAGAGACAGGGGTTGGGCACAATGAGCAGTTCTTC
TRBJ1-2,-,14,TRBD1,TRBV6-5,CASSSTGVGYGYTF,TGTGCCAGCAGTAGTACAGGGGTTGGCTATGGCTACACCTTC
TRBJ2-3,-,14,TRBD2,TRBV19,CASSEAGAIDTQYF,TGTGCCAGTAGCGAAGCGGGAGCGATAGATACGCAGTATTTT